This is a list of T cell receptor beta chains from one sample in a study of early T cells in non-severe SARS-CoV-2 infection. TCRdb re-derived calls from the 5' RACE reads in MiXCR, one entry per CDR3 protein. This table has 84,000 or so distinct CDR3 sequences, about 12% appearing once. Sequencing was performed on whole blood. The receptors stem from an adult who was a healthcare worker with PCR-confirmed SARS-CoV-2 infection or an uninfected control (not recorded which). Both conserved end residues are part of each CDR3. The D gene is left open where the match is weak. The size of a clone is reported for some rows only, either as once, few or many, or as a class for expanded clones.

CDR3 DNA: TGTGCCAGCAGTTACTCATTCACTGAAGCTTTCTTT
CDR3 protein: CASSYSFTEAFF
D gene: NA
clone size: many
J gene: TRBJ1-1
V gene: TRBV6-2/TRBV6-3

CDR3 DNA: TGTGCCAGCAGTTTATGGGGTACAGGGCGACAAAATCAGCCCCAGCATTTT
CDR3 protein: CASSLWGTGRQNQPQHF
D gene: NA
clone size: many
J gene: TRBJ1-5
V gene: TRBV28

CDR3 DNA: TGTGCCAGCAGCCAGTATGGAGGCGGCAATGAGCAGTTCTTC
CDR3 protein: CASSQYGGGNEQFF
D gene: NA
clone size: many
J gene: TRBJ2-1
V gene: TRBV3-1

CDR3 DNA: TGTGCCAGCAGCTTTCAGGGGAACCCCCAGCATTTT
CDR3 protein: CASSFQGNPQHF
D gene: NA
clone size: NA
J gene: TRBJ1-5
V gene: TRBV5-6

CDR3 DNA: TGTGCCTGGAGTGAGACTGACCGGTTGTGGGCCAAAAACATTCAGTACTTC
CDR3 protein: CAWSETDRLWAKNIQYF
D gene: NA
clone size: many
J gene: TRBJ2-4
V gene: TRBV30

CDR3 DNA: TGCGCCAGCAGCTTCCCAGATAACTATGGCTACACCTTC
CDR3 protein: CASSFPDNYGYTF
D gene: NA
clone size: many
J gene: TRBJ1-2
V gene: TRBV5-1

CDR3 DNA: TGTGCCAGCAGCTCCTTCCAGGGGGTCTATGGCTACACCTTC
CDR3 protein: CASSSFQGVYGYTF
D gene: TRBD1
clone size: many
J gene: TRBJ1-2
V gene: TRBV7-9

CDR3 DNA: TGCAGTGCTAGAGCGACCGGGAGGGGCGAGAACACTGAAGCTTTCTTT
CDR3 protein: CSARATGRGENTEAFF
D gene: NA
clone size: many
J gene: TRBJ1-1
V gene: TRBV20-1

CDR3 DNA: TGTGCCAGCAGCCCCCCCGCCCCAGGGCGGTACGAGCAGTACTTC
CDR3 protein: CASSPPAPGRYEQYF
D gene: NA
clone size: many
J gene: TRBJ2-7
V gene: TRBV7-2

CDR3 DNA: TGCAGCGTCCAGGGGACTAATGAAAAACTGTTTTTT
CDR3 protein: CSVQGTNEKLFF
D gene: NA
clone size: many
J gene: TRBJ1-4
V gene: TRBV29-1

CDR3 DNA: TGCAGCGTTGATGAACAGTTGTCGGGAAACACCATATATTTT
CDR3 protein: CSVDEQLSGNTIYF
D gene: NA
clone size: NA
J gene: TRBJ1-3
V gene: TRBV29-1

CDR3 DNA: TGTGCCAGCAGGGAACCCACGAACACCGGGGAGCTGTTTTTT
CDR3 protein: CASREPTNTGELFF
D gene: NA
clone size: NA
J gene: TRBJ2-2
V gene: TRBV2

CDR3 DNA: TGCAGTGCTATTGATGGACATTTGGGATCCTACGAGCAGTACTTC
CDR3 protein: CSAIDGHLGSYEQYF
D gene: NA
clone size: many
J gene: TRBJ2-7
V gene: TRBV20-1

CDR3 DNA: TGTGCCAGCAGTGTCGGGCAAGCTGGTGGAAACACCATATATTTT
CDR3 protein: CASSVGQAGGNTIYF
D gene: NA
clone size: NA
J gene: TRBJ1-3
V gene: TRBV2

CDR3 DNA: TGCAGTGCTAGAGCCCCGCAGACTGTCTTGGGCGAGCAGTACTTC
CDR3 protein: CSARAPQTVLGEQYF
D gene: NA
clone size: NA
J gene: TRBJ2-7
V gene: TRBV20-1

CDR3 DNA: TGTGCCACCCGGGGGAGCACAGATACGCAGTATTTT
CDR3 protein: CATRGSTDTQYF
D gene: NA
clone size: many
J gene: TRBJ2-3
V gene: TRBV19

CDR3 DNA: TGCGCCAGCAGCTTGGATGCAGGGGCGAGAAATTCACCCCTCCACTTT
CDR3 protein: CASSLDAGARNSPLHF
D gene: NA
clone size: few
J gene: TRBJ1-6
V gene: TRBV5-1

CDR3 DNA: TGTGCCAGCAGCCAACCGAGGACAGATCGAGGAGTCGGCTACACCTTC
CDR3 protein: CASSQPRTDRGVGYTF
D gene: NA
clone size: NA
J gene: TRBJ1-2
V gene: TRBV3-1

CDR3 DNA: TGTGCCAGCAGCCTTAGCCCTGGATCTTTATATGGCTACACCTTC
CDR3 protein: CASSLSPGSLYGYTF
D gene: NA
clone size: many
J gene: TRBJ1-2
V gene: TRBV7-9